Shown below are 32 T cell receptor beta chains from a single sample sequenced in a study of blood T cell repertoires in COVID-19. Using immunoSEQ multiplex PCR, the repertoire was profiled, and TCRdb retains in-frame clones only, with some absent. Among 200,000 to 250,000 clones, about 89% were seen once, and the ten largest hold more than 5.5%. Sequences were obtained from peripheral blood. The receptors stem from a man aged 60 to 69 who had recovered from COVID-19.

The chain joins TRBV30 to TRBJ2-3, with TRBD2 matching 9 bases. The CDR3 is 15 amino acids. Looked up from germline, CDR1 is GTSNPN and CDR2 is SVGIG (reference sequence). Trimming took 2 bases from V and 6 from J; bases not matched to a gene: 9. DNA for the CDR3: TGTGCCTGGAGTCGGGCTAGCGGGGAGGTGGATACGCAGTATTTT. Translation gives CAWSRASGEVDTQYF.

The CDR3 is CASRPTGTSRGETQYF. In DNA form, the CDR3 reads TGTGCCAGCAGGCCAACCGGGACTAGCCGAGGGGAGACCCAGTACTTC. V usage is TRBV7-2 and J usage is TRBJ2-5; 9 bases are shared with TRBD2. CDR3 length: 16 amino acids. Trimming at V came to 6 bases and at J to 5 bases, leaving 13 bases not matched to a gene. Germline V gene lookup returns CDR1 SGHTA and CDR2 FQGNSA.

The chain links TRBV28 to TRBJ2-4, with TRBD1 identical over 9 bases. The CDR3 has 16 amino acids. Trimming removed 4 bases from V and 3 bases from J; junction bases left unmatched: 7. Germline CDR1 and CDR2: MDHEN and SYDVKM. CDR3 DNA sequence: TGTGCCAGCAGTTCTGCGGGACAGGGAGTCAAAAACATTCAGTACTTC. It is translated as CASSSAGQGVKNIQYF.

This chain joins TRBV5-1 and TRBJ2-7, with D perhaps TRBD2 (6 bases). Germline CDR1 reads SGHRS; CDR2 reads YFSETQ. The CDR3 length is 12 residues. Deletions cut 7 bases from V and 2 bases from J, with 10 bases between. The CDR3 region is CASGGGAYEQYF. Here the CDR3 DNA reads TGCGCCAGCGGCGGCGGGGCCTACGAGCAGTACTTC.

The chain combines TRBV3-1 (or the pseudogene TRBV3-2) with TRBJ2-1, with 7 bases identical to TRBD2. CDR1 is LGHDT and CDR2 is YNNKEL in the germline V gene (reference sequence). There are 16 residues in the CDR3. J gave up 2 bases and V 0 bases, and 4 bases lay outside the gene matches. The DNA for the CDR3 is TGTGCCAGCAGCCAAGAAGGGACTACCCCCTACAATGAGCAGTTCTTC. Encoded protein: CASSQEGTTPYNEQFF.

The chain joins TRBV7-3 to TRBJ2-7; 10 nucleotides match TRBD2. CDR3 length equals 15 residues. V dropped 1 base and J dropped 4; count of bases not matched to a gene: 4. The germline gives CDR1 SGHTA, CDR2 FQGTGA. Here the CDR3 reads CASSLMASGSYEQYF. The CDR3 nucleotides read TGTGCCAGCAGCTTAATGGCTAGCGGGAGTTACGAGCAGTACTTC. The full variable domain, completed using reference TRBV7-3 and TRBJ2-7, is GAGVSQTPSNKVTEKGKYVELRCDPISGHTALYWYRQSLGQGPEFLIYFQGTGAADDSGLPNDRFFAVRPEGSVSTLKIQRTERGDSAVYLCASSLMASGSYEQYFGPGTRLTVT.

This rearrangement joins TRBV9 to TRBJ2-2; 7 bases line up with TRBD2. With 3 bases clipped from V and 1 base from J, the junction kept 9 bases outside the gene matches. Germline CDR1 and CDR2: SGDLS and YYNGEE. CDR3 length equals 17 residues. This CDR3 is CASSAPVGEGNTGELFF. CDR3 coding DNA: TGTGCCAGCAGCGCCCCGGTGGGGGAGGGGAACACCGGGGAGCTGTTTTTT. The variable domain in full, completed from reference TRBV9 and TRBJ2-2, reads DSGVTQTPKHLITATGQRVTLRCSPRSGDLSVYWYQQSLDQGLQFLIQYYNGEERAKGNILERFSAQQFPDLHSELNLSSLELGDSALYFCASSAPVGEGNTGELFFGEGSRLTVL.

The chain combines TRBV19 with TRBJ1-1, with D unresolved. Germline V gene lookup returns CDR1 LNHDA and CDR2 SQIVND (reference sequence). The V end lost 9 bases, the J end lost 2 bases, and 16 bases lay between the germline ends. The CDR3 length is 14 residues. CDR3 protein: CASHTRQSNTEAFF. DNA of the CDR3: TGTGCCAGCCACACCCGACAAAGTAACACTGAAGCTTTCTTT.

The J gene is TRBJ2-1, the V gene TRBV7-2, with 9 bases aligning to TRBD2. V gave up 0 bases and J gave up 7 bases; unmatched junction bases: 10. This CDR3 has 17 residues. Germline loops: CDR1 SGHTA, CDR2 FQGNSA. The DNA of the CDR3 is TGTGCCAGCAGCTTAGCTCGCCGGCTAGCGGGGATAAATGAGCAGTTCTTC. Translating gives CASSLARRLAGINEQFF.

This clone was detected a few times. J is TRBJ2-7 and V is TRBV18, with D perhaps TRBD1 (6 bases). Per germline, CDR1 KGHSH and CDR2 LQKENI. The CDR3 contains 16 residues. Trimming took off 6 bases at V and 0 bases at J, with 18 bases between the two ends. The CDR3 DNA is TGTGCCAGCTCCCAAGGGGCTGGGGGCGGCTCCTACGAGCAGTACTTC. Translated, it gives CASSQGAGGGSYEQYF.

This clone was recorded a few times. V and J are TRBV28 and TRBJ2-5; D not certain. V was shortened by 10 bases and J by 4 bases, with 16 bases between the two germline ends. Germline V gives CDR1 MDHEN, CDR2 SYDVKM. This CDR3 spans 13 amino acids. The CDR3 loop is CATNPGWRETQYF. CDR3 in DNA: TGTGCCACCAACCCCGGGTGGCGAGAGACCCAGTACTTC. Full variable domain (outside the CDR3, taken from reference TRBV28 and TRBJ2-5): DVKVTQSSRYLVKRTGEKVFLECVQDMDHENMFWYRQDPGLGLRLIYFSYDVKMKEKGDIPEGYSVSREKKERFSLILESASTNQTSMYLCATNPGWRETQYFGPGTRLLVL.

This clone was counted only a few times. The chain joins TRBV11-1 to TRBJ1-2, with D uncertain. Germline assignment: CDR1 SGHAT and CDR2 FQDESV (reference sequence). The CDR3 spans 13 residues. V was shortened by 3 bases and J by 3 bases, with 8 bases between the two germline ends. The CDR3 DNA follows: TGTGCCAGCAGCTTGGGTCGGGACTATGGCTACACCTTC. As protein: CASSLGRDYGYTF. Full variable domain (rest looked up from reference TRBV11-1 and TRBJ1-2): EAEVAQSPRYKITEKSQAVAFWCDPISGHATLYWYRQILGQGPELLVQFQDESVVDDSQLPKDRFSAERLKGVDSTLKIQPAELGDSAMYLCASSLGRDYGYTFGSGTRLTVV.

The genes are TRBV7-3 and TRBJ1-1, with D maybe TRBD1 (6 bases). Trimming stripped 5 bases from V and 3 bases from J, with 13 bases between. The CDR3 runs 14 residues. The germline V gene has CDR1 SGHTA and CDR2 FQGTGA. DNA of the CDR3: TGTGCCAGCAGCCGTCAGGGGTGGGACACTGAAGCTTTCTTT. This translates into CASSRQGWDTEAFF.

The chain is built from TRBV5-4 and TRBJ2-1; D unresolved. Germline assignment: CDR1 SGHNT and CDR2 YYREEE (reference sequence). Trimming took off 0 bases at V and 9 bases at J, with 10 bases between the two ends. The CDR3 contains 13 residues. The CDR3 spells CASSLGVAVEQFF. The CDR3 nucleotides are TGTGCCAGCAGCTTGGGGGTAGCTGTTGAGCAGTTCTTC. The full variable domain, its missing parts supplied by reference TRBV5-4 and TRBJ2-1, is ETGVTQSPTHLIKTRGQQVTLRCSSQSGHNTVSWYQQALGQGPQFIFQYYREEENGRGNFPPRFSGLQFPNYSSELNVNALELDDSALYLCASSLGVAVEQFFGPGTRLTVL.

The rearrangement joins TRBV12-5 to TRBJ2-7; a weak D match, TRBD1 (6 bases). The germline V gene encodes CDR1 LGHNT and CDR2 FRNRAP. Trimming removed 7 bases from V and 0 bases from J, with 16 bases in between. The CDR3 totals 15 residues. The CDR3 loop is CASAPFLGASYEQYF. DNA of the CDR3: TGTGCTAGTGCCCCCTTTCTGGGGGCCTCCTACGAGCAGTACTTC.

The genes are TRBV10-3 and TRBJ1-1, with D tentatively TRBD1 (5 bases). In germline, CDR1 is ENHRY, CDR2 SYGVKD. V was cut by 3 bases and J by 5 bases, with 16 bases left in between. The CDR3 is 15 residues long. CDR3 region: CAISDYGGGGTEAFF. In DNA form, the CDR3 reads TGTGCCATCAGTGACTACGGGGGGGGAGGGACTGAAGCTTTCTTT.

This chain connects TRBV18 to TRBJ2-1; 10 bases match TRBD2. The germline gives CDR1 KGHSH, CDR2 LQKENI. Trimming removed 0 bases from V and 10 bases from J; junction bases left unmatched: 9. This CDR3 region has 16 residues. The CDR3 region is CASSPPYSGGAREQFF. In DNA, the CDR3 is TGTGCCAGCTCACCACCATACAGCGGGGGGGCCCGAGAGCAGTTCTTC.

V is TRBV3-1 (or the pseudogene TRBV3-2) and J is TRBJ2-3; 13 bases agree with TRBD2. Germline CDR1 reads LGHDT; CDR2 reads YNNKEL (reference sequence). This CDR3 is 18 amino acids long. Germline trimming cut 2 bases from V and 3 bases from J; bases unmatched to any gene: 8. The CDR3 here is CASSQLRLAGGLTDTQYF. For the CDR3, the DNA is TGTGCCAGCAGCCAACTAAGACTAGCGGGGGGTCTTACAGATACGCAGTATTTT.

The chain has TRBV5-1 and TRBJ2-6; 10 nucleotides line up with TRBD1. The length of the CDR3 is 18 residues. V was clipped by 3 bases and J by 3 bases; unmatched bases: 9. Germline CDR1 is SGHRS and CDR2 is YFSETQ. In DNA, the CDR3 is TGCGCCAGCAGCTCCGGGACAGGGGTTTTTCATGGGGCCAACGTCCTGACTTTC. It encodes CASSSGTGVFHGANVLTF.

The chain joins TRBV9 to TRBJ2-2; 8 positions match TRBD2. The ends lost 2 bases at V and 4 bases at J; junction bases unmatched: 7. Germline values: CDR1 SGDLS, CDR2 YYNGEE. The CDR3 has 16 amino acids. CDR3 bases: TGTGCCAGCAGCGTCCATCCCGGGGGGGCCACCGGGGAGCTGTTTTTT. This encodes CASSVHPGGATGELFF.

The chain employs TRBV6-1 and TRBJ1-1; D is possibly TRBD1 (6 bases). This CDR3 is built from 20 residues. CDR1 is MNHNS and CDR2 is SASEGT in the germline V gene. Trimming cost V 6 bases and J 0 bases, with 29 bases left between them. The CDR3, as DNA: TGTGCCAGCAGGGAATTCCGAGCCTTCAGTACAGGGCCCTTGAACACTGAAGCTTTCTTT. Encoded protein: CASREFRAFSTGPLNTEAFF.

J is TRBJ2-5 and V is TRBV12-5; TRBD1 aligns across 7 bases. The CDR3 runs to 13 residues. V lost 7 bases to trimming and J lost 2 bases; unmatched junction nucleotides: 4. Germline V CDR1 and CDR2: LGHNT, FRNRAP. CDR3 amino acids: CASALGQQETQYF. In nucleotides, the CDR3 is TGTGCTAGTGCCCTGGGACAGCAAGAGACCCAGTACTTC.

V is TRBV10-3 and J is TRBJ2-2; TRBD2 aligns across 12 bases. Germline CDR1 ENHRY, CDR2 SYGVKD. V lost 3 bases and J lost 7; bases outside the gene matches: 6. CDR3 size: 16 residues. This CDR3 reads CAISESSGGANGELFF. Written as DNA, the CDR3 is TGTGCCATCAGTGAATCTAGCGGGGGGGCAAACGGGGAGCTGTTTTTT.

The J gene is TRBJ2-7, the V gene TRBV5-6; D might be TRBD2 (6 bases). The CDR3 loop spans 11 amino acids. The germline V gene encodes CDR1 SGHDT and CDR2 YYEEEE. Trimming took off 3 bases at V and 6 bases at J, with 7 bases between the two ends. CDR3 DNA sequence: TGTGCCAGCAGCTGGAGGGCCGAGCAGTACTTC. Amino acid sequence: CASSWRAEQYF.

Only a few counts were recorded for this clone. This chain links TRBV28 with TRBJ1-3, with a tentative D call TRBD1 (6 bases). Germline-derived CDR1 and CDR2 are MDHEN and SYDVKM. The CDR3 length is 12 residues. Deletions cut 5 bases from V and 7 bases from J, with 9 bases between. The CDR3 sequence is CASSTQGNTIYF. The CDR3 region has the DNA TGTGCCAGCAGTACACAGGGCAACACCATATATTTT.

V usage is TRBV27 and J usage is TRBJ2-5, with unresolved D. This CDR3 has 15 amino acids. Deletions cut 2 bases from V and 7 bases from J, with 17 bases between. Germline V gives CDR1 MNHEY, CDR2 SMNVEV (reference sequence). The CDR3 sequence is CASSLTPATAGTQYF. CDR3 nucleotide sequence: TGTGCCAGCAGTTTAACCCCCGCAACAGCCGGGACCCAGTACTTC.

The chain combines TRBV7-2 with TRBJ2-7; D not resolved. V was clipped by 5 bases and J by 3 bases, with 14 bases between them. The CDR3 covers 14 residues. Germline V lookup: CDR1 SGHTA, CDR2 FQGNSA. CDR3 in amino acids: CASSPSLNFYEQYF. CDR3 nucleotides: TGTGCCAGCAGCCCGTCTCTTAACTTCTACGAGCAGTACTTC.

In DNA form, the CDR3 reads TGTGCCAGCTCACCAGGCGGGTTTGGCTACACCTTC. Translation: CASSPGGFGYTF. The rearrangement uses TRBV18 and TRBJ1-2; no definite D call. Germline-derived CDR1 and CDR2 are KGHSH and LQKENI. The ends were cut back, 2 bases at V and 7 bases at J, with 8 bases in the middle. The CDR3 loop spans 12 amino acids.

This clone was detected a few times. V is TRBV6-5 and J is TRBJ2-7; 8 bases match TRBD1. Germline values: CDR1 MNHEY, CDR2 SVGAGI. This CDR3 is built from 16 residues. The trim removed 2 bases at V and 0 bases at J, leaving 6 bases unmatched. The CDR3 bases are TGTGCCAGCAGTTACGTCGGGACAGGAGCCTCCTACGAGCAGTACTTC. It translates to CASSYVGTGASYEQYF.

This clone was found once. V is TRBV5-1 and J is TRBJ1-6; TRBD1 aligns across 10 bases. Germline CDR1 is SGHRS and CDR2 is YFSETQ. The CDR3 has 16 amino acids. J gave up 7 bases and V 1 base, and 5 bases lay outside the gene matches. CDR3 loop: CASSLMGTGVNSPLHF. In DNA, the CDR3 is TGCGCCAGCAGCTTGATGGGGACAGGGGTAAATTCACCCCTCCACTTT.

This clone showed up just a few times. The chain carries TRBV4-2 and TRBJ1-2; 8 nucleotides align to TRBD1. Germline trimming cut 0 bases from V and 2 bases from J; bases unmatched to any gene: 2. Per the germline V gene, CDR1 is LGHNA and CDR2 is YNFKEQ. The CDR3 has 15 amino acids. CDR3 sequence reads: CASSQERQGNYGYTF. In DNA form, the CDR3 reads TGTGCCAGCAGCCAAGAACGACAGGGGAACTATGGCTACACCTTC.

The V call is TRBV2, the J call TRBJ2-7, with 8 nucleotides matching TRBD2. CDR3 size: 16 residues. Trimming cost V 0 bases and J 3 bases; bases outside gene matches: 7. Germline V gives CDR1 SNHLY, CDR2 FYNNEI. CDR3 in DNA: TGTGCCAGCAGTGAAGCGAGGGGCGGGGGGCTCTACGAGCAGTACTTC. Protein product: CASSEARGGGLYEQYF.